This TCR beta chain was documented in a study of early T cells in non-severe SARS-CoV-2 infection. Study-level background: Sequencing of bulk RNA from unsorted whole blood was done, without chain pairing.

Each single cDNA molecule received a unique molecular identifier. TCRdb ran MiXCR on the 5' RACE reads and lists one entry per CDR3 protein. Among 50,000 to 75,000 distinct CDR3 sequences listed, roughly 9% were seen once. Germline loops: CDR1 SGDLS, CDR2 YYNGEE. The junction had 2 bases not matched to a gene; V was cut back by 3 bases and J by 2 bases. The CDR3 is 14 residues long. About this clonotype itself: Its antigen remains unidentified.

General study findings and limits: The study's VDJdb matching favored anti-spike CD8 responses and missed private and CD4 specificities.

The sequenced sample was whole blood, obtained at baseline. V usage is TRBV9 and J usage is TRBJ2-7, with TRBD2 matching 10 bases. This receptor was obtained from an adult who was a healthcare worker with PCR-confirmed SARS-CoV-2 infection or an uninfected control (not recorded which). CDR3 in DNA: TGTGCCAGCAGCGGAGCGGGAGGGACCTACGAGCAGTACTTC. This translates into CASSGAGGTYEQYF.